The subject of this entry is one TCR beta chain. The data belong to a study of blood T cell repertoires in COVID-19. On the study more broadly: Acute and convalescent COVID-19 samples came from the United States, Italy and Spain. In each case, the material was cDNA or gDNA derived from T cells, B-cell-depleted T cells, or PBMCs.

Participants came from fewer than 25 US areas, aged about 18 to 89 years. Clones were read by immunoSEQ multiplex PCR, and TCRdb kept only the in-frame ones, dropping some. The sample holds about 390,000 clones, 87% seen once. Trimming left V 2 bases short and J 3 bases short, with 13 bases between. The CDR3 spans 15 residues. Germline CDR1 is SGHVS and CDR2 is FQNEAQ. The rearrangement links TRBV7-8 to TRBJ1-1; D is undetermined. The sequenced sample was PBMCs or T cells enriched from blood (not recorded which). The receptor comes from a woman between 45 and 65 years old who had recovered from COVID-19. Here the CDR3 reads CASSLFPVPYTEAFF. The CDR3 DNA reads TGTGCCAGCAGCTTATTTCCAGTTCCCTACACTGAAGCTTTCTTT.